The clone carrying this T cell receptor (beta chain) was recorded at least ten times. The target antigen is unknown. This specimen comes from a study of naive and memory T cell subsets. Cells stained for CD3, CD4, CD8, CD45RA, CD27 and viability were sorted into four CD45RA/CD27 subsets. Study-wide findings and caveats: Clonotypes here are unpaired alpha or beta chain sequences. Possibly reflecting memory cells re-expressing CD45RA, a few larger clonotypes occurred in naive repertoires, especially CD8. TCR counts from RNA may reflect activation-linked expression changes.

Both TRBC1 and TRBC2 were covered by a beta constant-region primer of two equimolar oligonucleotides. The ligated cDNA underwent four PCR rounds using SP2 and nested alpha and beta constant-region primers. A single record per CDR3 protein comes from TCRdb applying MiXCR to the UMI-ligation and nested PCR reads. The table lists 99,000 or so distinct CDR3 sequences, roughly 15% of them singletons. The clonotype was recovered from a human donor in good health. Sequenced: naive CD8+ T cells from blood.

CDR3 residues: CASSSPPLHREGAAYEQYF. As DNA, the CDR3 is TGTGCCAGCAGCTCTCCCCCTCTTCACCGGGAGGGGGCTGCGTACGAGCAGTACTTC. The chain joins TRBV28 to TRBJ2-7, with TRBD2 as a possible D gene (8 bases). Germline CDR1 is MDHEN and CDR2 is SYDVKM. The CDR3 consists of 19 residues. V was shortened by 6 bases and J by 4 bases, with 31 bases between the two germline ends.